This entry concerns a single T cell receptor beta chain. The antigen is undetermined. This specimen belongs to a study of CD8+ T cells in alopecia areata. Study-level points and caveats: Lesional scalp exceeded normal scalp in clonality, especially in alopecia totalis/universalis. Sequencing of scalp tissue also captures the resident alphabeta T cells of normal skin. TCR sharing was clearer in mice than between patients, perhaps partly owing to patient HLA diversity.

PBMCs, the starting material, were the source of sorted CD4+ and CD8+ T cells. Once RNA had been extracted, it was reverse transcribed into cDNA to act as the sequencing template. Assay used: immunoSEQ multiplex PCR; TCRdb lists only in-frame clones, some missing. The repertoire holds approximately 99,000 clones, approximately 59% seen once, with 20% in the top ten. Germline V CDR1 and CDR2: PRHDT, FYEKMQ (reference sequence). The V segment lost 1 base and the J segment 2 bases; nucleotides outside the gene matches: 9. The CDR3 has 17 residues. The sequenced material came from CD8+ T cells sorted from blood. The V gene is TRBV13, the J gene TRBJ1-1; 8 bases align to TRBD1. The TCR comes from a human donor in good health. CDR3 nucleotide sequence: TGTGCCAGCAGCTTAGTGCAGGGGGCCCACTTAAACACTGAAGCTTTCTTT. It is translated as CASSLVQGAHLNTEAFF.